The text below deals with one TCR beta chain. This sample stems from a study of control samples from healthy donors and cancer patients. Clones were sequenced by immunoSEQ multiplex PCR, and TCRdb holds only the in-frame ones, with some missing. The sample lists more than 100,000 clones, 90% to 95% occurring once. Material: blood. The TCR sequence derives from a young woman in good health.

The CDR3 nucleotides read TGTGCCAGCAGCGCTGATACAGGGGTTAGACCCTACGAGCAGTACTTC. Its translation: CASSADTGVRPYEQYF. This chain connects TRBV5-4 to TRBJ2-7; 7 nucleotides align to TRBD1. The CDR3 spans 16 residues. The J segment lost 2 bases and the V segment lost 4 bases, leaving 12 bases of the junction unmatched. Germline CDR1 reads SGHNT; CDR2 reads YYREEE (reference sequence).